This TCR beta chain is drawn from a study of blood T cells in healthy people across ages. This clonotype was observed a handful of times. Its antigen is unidentified. A sample-barcoded 5' primer and a J-beta primer mix were used in a second PCR of about 7 to 12 cycles. TCRdb fed the 5' RACE reads into MiXCR, producing one record per CDR3 protein. This repertoire shows fewer than 800,000 distinct CDR3 sequences, more than 40% found once; its top ten account for roughly 30%. Findings of the study overall: The percentage of naive T cells correlated strongly with TCR beta diversity. Naive CD4+ cells and diversity were both higher in long-lived donors than in aged donors. Unsorted PBMCs prevented conclusive naive versus antigen-experienced comparison.

Germline values: CDR1 MNHEY, CDR2 SVGEGT. V gave up 10 bases and J gave up 5 bases; unmatched junction bases: 11. The CDR3 is 14 residues long. The source is a woman aged 55-69 years in good health. The sample was blood. The rearrangement joins TRBV6-2 or TRBV6-3 to TRBJ2-7; 10 nucleotides match TRBD2. CDR3 coding DNA: TGTGCCACCCAGCCTCTGGGACTAGCGAACGAGCAGTACTTC. Translated, it gives CATQPLGLANEQYF.